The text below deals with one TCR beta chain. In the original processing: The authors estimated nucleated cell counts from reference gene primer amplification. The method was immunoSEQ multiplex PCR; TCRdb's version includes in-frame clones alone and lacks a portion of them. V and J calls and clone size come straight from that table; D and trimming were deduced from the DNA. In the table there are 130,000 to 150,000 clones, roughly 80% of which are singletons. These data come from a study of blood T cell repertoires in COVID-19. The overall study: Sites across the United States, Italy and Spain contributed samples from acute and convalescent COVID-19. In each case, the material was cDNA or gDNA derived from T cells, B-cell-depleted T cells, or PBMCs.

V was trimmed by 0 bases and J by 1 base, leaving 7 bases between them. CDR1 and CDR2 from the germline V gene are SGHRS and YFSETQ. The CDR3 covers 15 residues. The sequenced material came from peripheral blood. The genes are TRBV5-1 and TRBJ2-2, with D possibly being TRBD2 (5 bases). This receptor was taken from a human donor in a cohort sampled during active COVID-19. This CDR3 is CASSLDGENTGELFF. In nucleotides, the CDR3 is TGCGCCAGCAGCTTGGACGGGGAGAACACCGGGGAGCTGTTTTTT.